This T cell receptor beta chain was obtained from a study of shared clonotypes between healthy human individuals. At the level of the study: Per-donor plates numbered three CD4 naive, three CD4 memory, two CD8 naive and one CD8 memory. Study results and limitations: Across subsets, estimated richness was generally greater for naive than for memory populations. Incompleteness in sorted-subset sequencing, despite large depth, was shown by rarefaction.

The assay used deep level. Measured with immunoSEQ multiplex PCR; TCRdb has only the in-frame clones, and not every one. Of 2 million to 3 million clones in the sample, more than 80% are singletons; the top ten hold under 0.15%. Comments on this clone: Its antigen is still unknown.

There are 13 residues in the CDR3. Germline CDR1 SQVTM, CDR2 ANQGSEA. Trimming cost V 4 bases and J 2 bases; bases outside gene matches: 3. This clonotype was obtained from a man between 18 and 29 years old in good health. Material for sequencing was naive CD4+ T cells sorted from blood. As for subset: CD45RA+ positively selected. The gene calls are TRBV29-1 and TRBJ2-5; 8 bases are shared with TRBD2. The CDR3 loop reads CSVAGGGQETQYF. The CDR3 DNA reads TGCAGCGTTGCGGGGGGGGGTCAAGAGACCCAGTACTTC.